Presented here are 23 T cell receptor beta chains from one specimen sequenced in a study of blood T cell repertoires in COVID-19 (dated by TCRdb to 2020 to 2021). The method was the immunoSEQ multiplex PCR assay. The table comes from immuneACCESS by way of TCRdb, which keeps in-frame sequences with V and J called. Part of the clones is missing from these tables; in studies checked, under half for an unresolved V gene and the rest for unknown reasons. A total of over 200,000 clones appear in this sample, around 80% of them only once. The ten largest clones capture around 27% of the sample. The material sequenced was peripheral blood. These receptors were taken from a man between 40 and 49 years old with acute or convalescent COVID-19.

This clone was seen once. CDR3 coding DNA: TGTGCCTGGAGACCCCACTCTAGGAACACCGGGGAGCTGTTTTTT. Amino acid sequence: CAWRPHSRNTGELFF. The genes are TRBV30 and TRBJ2-2; D remains unclear. CDR3 size: 15 residues. CDR1 GTSNPN and CDR2 SVGIG come from the germline V gene (reference sequence). Trimming cost V 3 bases and J 1 base, with 12 bases left between them. The full variable domain, in which reference TRBV30 and TRBJ2-2 provide the parts outside the CDR3, is SQTIHQWPATLVQPVGSPLSLECTVEGTSNPNLYWYRQAAGRGLQLLFYSVGIGQISSEVPQNLSASRPQDRQFILSSKKLLLSDSGFYLCAWRPHSRNTGELFFGEGSRLTVL.

This sequence joins TRBV5-4 and TRBJ2-1, with 10 bases matching TRBD1. The CDR3 length is 14 residues. The germline CDR1 and CDR2 sequences are SGHNT and YYREEE (reference sequence). V shed 1 base and J 8 bases; nucleotides not matched to a gene: 3. Here the CDR3 DNA reads TGTGCCAGCAGCTTGAGGACAGGGGGTGATGAGCAGTTCTTC. This sequence encodes CASSLRTGGDEQFF.

The chain has TRBV18 and TRBJ1-5; no definite D call. V was trimmed by 1 base and J by 5 bases, leaving 9 bases between them. Per germline, CDR1 KGHSH and CDR2 LQKENI. The CDR3 spans 14 residues. This CDR3 is CASSPQQTDQPQHF. The DNA of the CDR3 is TGTGCCAGCTCACCACAACAGACCGATCAGCCCCAGCATTTT.

This clone has only a few counts. The V gene is TRBV27, the J gene TRBJ1-1, with a tentative D call TRBD1 (5 bases). V lost 2 bases and J 2 bases, leaving 12 bases between the germline ends. The CDR3 has 15 amino acids. Germline assignment: CDR1 MNHEY and CDR2 SMNVEV (reference sequence). CDR3 coding DNA: TGTGCCAGCAGTTTAAGGCCTAGGGGTAACACTGAAGCTTTCTTT. This sequence encodes CASSLRPRGNTEAFF.

This chain uses TRBV28 with TRBJ1-5; TRBD1 matches 8 bases. V lost 5 bases, J lost 1 base, and 7 bases stayed unmatched. Per the germline V gene, CDR1 is MDHEN and CDR2 is SYDVKM. This CDR3 has 16 amino acids. CDR3 coding DNA: TGTGCCAGCAGTGCAGGACAGGGTTTAAGCAATCAGCCCCAGCATTTT. Translation: CASSAGQGLSNQPQHF.

This clone was seen more than once but under ten times. The chain links TRBV12-3 or TRBV12-4 to TRBJ2-7; D is perhaps TRBD1 (6 bases). V lost 5 bases to trimming and J lost 6 bases, with 14 bases between them. The CDR3 is made up of 13 amino acids. The CDR3 coding sequence is TGTGCCAGCAGTCCTACAGGGTCGGTCGAGCAGTACTTC. Protein: CASSPTGSVEQYF.

The chain links TRBV11-3 to TRBJ2-1, with 9 bases lining up with TRBD2. CDR1 and CDR2 (germline): SGHNT, YENEEA. The ends lost 5 bases at V and 5 bases at J; junction bases unmatched: 7. CDR3 size: 15 residues. The CDR3 bases are TGTGCCAGCAGCCCGACTAGCGGCCGAAACAATGAGCAGTTCTTC. Translation: CASSPTSGRNNEQFF.

This clone occurred once. The rearrangement uses TRBV7-2 and TRBJ1-1, with TRBD1 matching over 9 bases. Per the germline V gene, CDR1 is SGHTA and CDR2 is FQGNSA. The junction had 4 bases not matched to a gene; V was cut back by 7 bases and J by 1 base. CDR3 length: 14 amino acids. In DNA, the CDR3 is TGTGCCAGCAACCTACAGGGGGCGAACACTGAAGCTTTCTTT. It encodes CASNLQGANTEAFF.

This chain connects TRBV9 to TRBJ1-1; 9 nucleotides line up with TRBD1. The germline V gene has CDR1 SGDLS and CDR2 YYNGEE. The CDR3 covers 16 residues. V dropped 3 bases and J dropped 0; count of bases not matched to a gene: 6. CDR3 protein: CASSATGGAMNTEAFF. In DNA, the CDR3 is TGTGCCAGCAGCGCTACAGGGGGCGCGATGAACACTGAAGCTTTCTTT.

The J gene is TRBJ2-3, the V gene TRBV5-4; D unclear. The CDR3 sequence is 14 residues long. The V end was cut by 0 bases, the J end by 7 bases, with 12 bases between. Germline V lookup: CDR1 SGHNT, CDR2 YYREEE (reference sequence). The CDR3 bases are TGTGCCAGCAGCTTGGACAGCACTGAGAATACGCAGTATTTT. Amino acids: CASSLDSTENTQYF.

This chain links TRBV10-2 with TRBJ1-5; D is possibly TRBD1 (6 bases). CDR1 WSHSY and CDR2 SAAADI come from the germline V gene. V was pared by 1 base and J by 3 bases, with 10 bases between. This CDR3 has 15 amino acids. This chain's CDR3 is CASSEYGQLNQPQHF. Here the CDR3 DNA reads TGCGCCAGCAGTGAGTACGGACAGCTCAATCAGCCCCAGCATTTT.

The chain employs TRBV5-1 and TRBJ2-7; 7 bases are a match to TRBD2. From germline, CDR1 is SGHRS and CDR2 YFSETQ. The CDR3 sequence is 15 residues long. The J segment lost 1 base and the V segment lost 4 bases, leaving 8 bases of the junction unmatched. The CDR3 DNA reads TGCGCCAGCAGCCCGTCGGGGGAGGGGTCCTACGAGCAGTACTTC. This sequence encodes CASSPSGEGSYEQYF. The entire variable domain, with the rest obtained from reference TRBV5-1 and TRBJ2-7, is as follows: KAGVTQTPRYLIKTRGQQVTLSCSPISGHRSVSWYQQTPGQGLQFLFEYFSETQRNKGNFPGRFSGRQFSNSRSEMNVSTLELGDSALYLCASSPSGEGSYEQYFGPGTRLTVT.

The J gene is TRBJ1-2, the V gene TRBV7-9; D uncertain. Trimming left V 7 bases short and J 6 bases short, with 15 bases between. The CDR3 loop spans 13 amino acids. CDR1 SEHNR and CDR2 FQNEAQ come from the germline V gene (reference sequence). CDR3 amino acids: CASNLQWGDGYTF. For the CDR3, the DNA is TGTGCCAGCAACCTACAGTGGGGAGATGGCTACACCTTC.

The V call is TRBV9, the J call TRBJ1-2; 7 nucleotides align to TRBD1. The V segment lost 4 bases and the J segment 3 bases; nucleotides outside the gene matches: 12. CDR1 and CDR2 (germline): SGDLS, YYNGEE. The CDR3 totals 16 residues. CDR3 coding DNA: TGTGCCAGCAGCACACGGCCGACAGGGAGCGACTATGGCTACACCTTC. It translates to CASSTRPTGSDYGYTF.

The V gene is TRBV10-2, the J gene TRBJ1-3, with D maybe TRBD1 (5 bases). In germline, CDR1 is WSHSY, CDR2 SAAADI. V dropped 4 bases and J dropped 0 bases, with 19 bases sitting between them. This CDR3 has 18 amino acids. CDR3 sequence: CASSGYMVDSHSGNTIYF. In nucleotides, the CDR3 is TGCGCCAGCAGTGGATACATGGTTGACAGCCACTCTGGAAACACCATATATTTT.

The V gene is TRBV13, the J gene TRBJ2-1, with a tentative D call TRBD1 (6 bases). Germline V lookup: CDR1 PRHDT, CDR2 FYEKMQ (reference sequence). V was cut by 5 bases and J by 9 bases, with 14 bases left in between. The CDR3 contains 13 residues. In DNA, the CDR3 is TGTGCCAGCAGCCTAAGGACAGACGGTGAGCAGTTCTTC. Translated: CASSLRTDGEQFF.

This rearrangement joins TRBV3-1 (or the pseudogene TRBV3-2) to TRBJ2-3; TRBD2 matches at 10 bases. The V segment lost 4 bases and the J segment 2 bases; nucleotides outside the gene matches: 6. Germline lookup yields CDR1 LGHDT and CDR2 YNNKEL (reference sequence). The CDR3 has 16 residues. The CDR3 sequence is CASSRTSGTNTDTQYF. The DNA of the CDR3 is TGTGCCAGCAGCCGAACTAGCGGGACCAACACAGATACGCAGTATTTT.

V and J are TRBV7-8 and TRBJ1-5; 8 bases are a match to TRBD1. The germline V gene encodes CDR1 SGHVS and CDR2 FQNEAQ. CDR3 length: 14 amino acids. The junction had 5 bases not matched to a gene; V was cut back by 3 bases and J by 7 bases. Here the CDR3 DNA reads TGTGCCAGCAGCTTTAACAGGGGGAGACAGCCCCAGCATTTT. It translates to CASSFNRGRQPQHF. Based on the CDR3 plus reference TRBV7-8 and TRBJ1-5, the full variable domain is GAGVSQSPRYKVAKRGQDVALRCDPISGHVSLFWYQQALGQGPEFLTYFQNEAQLDKSGLPSDRFFAERPEGSVSTLKIQRTQQEDSAVYLCASSFNRGRQPQHFGDGTRLSIL.

V usage is TRBV7-3 and J usage is TRBJ1-1; TRBD1 might be the D (5 bases). V lost 4 bases, J lost 0 bases, and 9 bases lay in between. This CDR3 comprises 14 residues. Germline CDR1 is SGHTA and CDR2 is FQGTGA. The CDR3 DNA follows: TGTGCCAGCAGCTCGGACACCATGAACACTGAAGCTTTCTTT. As protein: CASSSDTMNTEAFF.

This clone was detected once. The genes are TRBV14 and TRBJ1-1; D unclear. Trimming removed 0 bases from V and 1 base from J, with 3 bases in between. From germline, CDR1 is SGHDN and CDR2 FVKESK. The CDR3 loop spans 13 amino acids. The CDR3 region is CASSQERNTEAFF. In DNA form, the CDR3 reads TGTGCCAGCAGCCAAGAGAGGAACACTGAAGCTTTCTTT.

This clone occurred a few times. This chain joins TRBV7-8 and TRBJ1-6, with D maybe TRBD1 (6 bases). Trimming shortened V by 1 base and J by 0 bases, and 13 bases separated the two germline ends. CDR1 SGHVS and CDR2 FQNEAQ come from the germline V gene. The length of the CDR3 is 18 residues. CDR3: CASSLVHRASSYNSPLHF. In DNA form, the CDR3 reads TGTGCCAGCAGCTTAGTCCACAGGGCGAGCTCCTATAATTCACCCCTCCACTTT.

The V call is TRBV27, the J call TRBJ2-7, with 7 positions matching TRBD1. The germline gives CDR1 MNHEY, CDR2 SMNVEV (reference sequence). The CDR3 covers 14 residues. V shed 2 bases, J shed 4 bases, and the junction held 5 bases outside the gene matches. Written as DNA, the CDR3 is TGTGCCAGCAGTTTAAAAAGGGGGCTATACGAGCAGTACTTC. Residues: CASSLKRGLYEQYF.

The chain employs TRBV6-2 or TRBV6-3 and TRBJ1-3; D unclear. There are 13 residues in the CDR3. CDR1 is MNHEY, CDR2 SVGEGT, per germline. V dropped 0 bases and J dropped 7 bases, with 7 bases sitting between them. CDR3 sequence (DNA): TGTGCCAGCAGTTACTCGATCGGGAACACCATATATTTT. It translates to CASSYSIGNTIYF.